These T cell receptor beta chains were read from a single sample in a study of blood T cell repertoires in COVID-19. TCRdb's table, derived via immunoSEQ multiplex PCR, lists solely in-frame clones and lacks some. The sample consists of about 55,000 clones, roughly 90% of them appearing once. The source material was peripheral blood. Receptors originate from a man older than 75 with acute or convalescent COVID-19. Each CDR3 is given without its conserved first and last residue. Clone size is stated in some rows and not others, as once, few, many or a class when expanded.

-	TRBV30	AWHRAGGYT
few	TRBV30	AWSWLLLQVNQPQH
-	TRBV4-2	ASSQTGMARYGYT
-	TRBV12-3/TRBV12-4	ASTAAGADEQY
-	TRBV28	ASGSGGASTDTQY
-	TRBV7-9	ASSLRQGAKNIQY
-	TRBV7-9	ASSLSLGTAGNTIY
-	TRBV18	ASSISGYNEQF
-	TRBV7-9	ASSFWGGIKNQPQH
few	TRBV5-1	ASSLVGMNTEAF
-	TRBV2	ASSELGTAGELF
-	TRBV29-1	SVGSGGETQY
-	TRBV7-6	ASSSGTGASNQPQH
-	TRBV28	ASSAPSGGIETQY
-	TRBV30	AWSGGTVTYEQY